The sequence of this T cell receptor beta chain was determined in a study of beta chain features in type 1 diabetes. About the study: The patients were much like the healthy donors in age, gender and cell yields.

CDR3 length equals 14 residues. V lost 2 bases and J lost 4, with 10 bases in between. Germline V gene lookup returns CDR1 SGHDN and CDR2 FVKESK. Broader study findings: TCRB CDR3 length was moderately but significantly reduced in all four CD4+ subsets of Type 1 diabetes patients. Sequencing used cDNA, and cells with high TCR expression could therefore be over-represented.

A sort by CD45RO/CCR7/CD25/CD127/CD95/CD27 yielded CD4+ naive, central memory, regulatory and stem cell-like memory cells. Sequencing targeted expressed TCRB transcripts, as all isolated RNA had been reverse transcribed. Only in-frame clones appear in the TCRdb table, and some are missing; sequencing was by immunoSEQ multiplex PCR. The sample includes about 370,000 clones, 8.5% to 10% seen only once; the top ten take about 0.6%. With regard to this clone: Its antigen is unidentified.

The receptor was isolated from a man aged 25 to 40 with type 1 diabetes. The V and J genes are TRBV14 and TRBJ2-3, with D perhaps matching TRBD2 (5 bases). Sequencing was done on a sample of central memory CD4+ T cells from blood. CDR3 residues: CASSQRMEADTQYF. The CDR3 DNA follows: TGTGCCAGCAGCCAAAGGATGGAGGCAGATACGCAGTATTTT.